These 10 T cell receptor beta chains were all obtained from the same sample, sequenced in a study of blood T cell repertoires in COVID-19. The table came from immunoSEQ multiplex PCR; TCRdb's copy has only in-frame clones and leaves some out. Of about 240,000 clones listed, approximately 86% are singletons. Sequenced: PBMCs or T cells enriched from blood (not recorded which). The receptor set was obtained from a woman in her thirties or forties with acute COVID-19.

The chain has TRBV25-1 and TRBJ2-1; a possible D gene is TRBD2 (5 bases). This CDR3 spans 16 amino acids. V dropped 2 bases and J dropped 3 bases, with 14 bases sitting between them. Germline V gene sequence: CDR1 MGHDK, CDR2 SYGVNS. CDR3 in DNA: TGTGCCAGCAGTGAAGCCCCGGGAAAAGTCTACAATGAGCAGTTCTTC. It codes for CASSEAPGKVYNEQFF.

The rearrangement joins TRBV12-3 or TRBV12-4 to TRBJ1-2; possible D gene TRBD1, 5 bases. The germline V and J ends were trimmed by 4 bases and 3 bases, with 6 bases remaining between them. CDR3 length: 12 residues. The CDR3 here is CASSSGDYGYTF. The CDR3 region has the DNA TGTGCCAGCAGTTCGGGGGACTATGGCTACACCTTC.

The chain combines TRBV4-1 with TRBJ2-1; D is uncertain. Germline CDR1 MGHRA, CDR2 YSYEKL. V dropped 0 bases and J dropped 15 bases, with 12 bases sitting between them. This CDR3 has 12 residues. The CDR3 protein is CASSQDRQVRFF. In DNA, the CDR3 is TGCGCCAGCAGCCAAGATCGGCAGGTTAGGTTCTTC.

The chain is built from TRBV7-9 and TRBJ2-1, with TRBD2 matching 16 bases. V was pared by 6 bases and J by 6 bases, with 8 bases of the junction left unmatched. Germline CDR1 is SEHNR and CDR2 is FQNEAQ (reference sequence). The CDR3 is made up of 17 amino acids. This chain's CDR3 is CASRYGTSGRAGNEQFF. The CDR3 DNA follows: TGTGCCAGCAGATACGGGACTAGCGGGAGGGCCGGCAATGAGCAGTTCTTC.

The chain links TRBV2 to TRBJ1-1; no clear D. CDR3 length: 13 residues. With 2 bases removed from V and 4 bases from J, the gap between germline ends came to 8 bases. Looked up from germline, CDR1 is SNHLY and CDR2 is FYNNEI. The CDR3 region is CASSERFVTEAFF. DNA of the CDR3: TGTGCCAGCAGTGAACGGTTTGTCACTGAAGCTTTCTTT. The full variable domain, completed using reference TRBV2 and TRBJ1-1, is EPEVTQTPSHQVTQMGQEVILRCVPISNHLYFYWYRQILGQKVEFLVSFYNNEISEKSEIFDDQFSVERPDGSNFTLKIRSTKLEDSAMYFCASSERFVTEAFFGQGTRLTVV.

This sequence joins TRBV3-1 (or the pseudogene TRBV3-2) and TRBJ1-3; no reliable D call. Trimming cost V 2 bases and J 5 bases, with 10 bases left between them. The germline V gene encodes CDR1 LGHDT and CDR2 YNNKEL (reference sequence). This CDR3 has 14 residues. The CDR3 loop reads CASSQISGRNTIYF. CDR3 nucleotide sequence: TGTGCCAGCAGCCAAATCTCAGGTCGAAACACCATATATTTT.

J is TRBJ1-1 and V is TRBV2, with a possible D match to TRBD1 (6 bases). Trimming shortened V by 5 bases and J by 7 bases, and 14 bases separated the two germline ends. CDR3 size: 13 residues. Germline CDR1 is SNHLY and CDR2 is FYNNEI. The CDR3 reads CASSSGHTGEAFF. The CDR3 DNA reads TGTGCCAGCAGTTCGGGACACACGGGTGAAGCTTTCTTT. The variable domain in full, completed from reference TRBV2 and TRBJ1-1, reads EPEVTQTPSHQVTQMGQEVILRCVPISNHLYFYWYRQILGQKVEFLVSFYNNEISEKSEIFDDQFSVERPDGSNFTLKIRSTKLEDSAMYFCASSSGHTGEAFFGQGTRLTVV.

The table lists this clone with a few counts. V gene TRBV10-1 combines with J gene TRBJ1-5; maybe TRBD1 (6 bases). In germline, CDR1 is WNHNN, CDR2 SYGVQD (reference sequence). Deletions cut 3 bases from V and 9 bases from J, with 12 bases between. The CDR3 consists of 13 residues. The CDR3: CASSENRDGPQHF. CDR3 nucleotides: TGCGCCAGCAGTGAAAACAGGGATGGGCCCCAGCATTTT.

The chain is built from TRBV5-1 and TRBJ2-1, with 9 bases aligning to TRBD2. Looked up from germline, CDR1 is SGHRS and CDR2 is YFSETQ. Trimming cost V 0 bases and J 7 bases; bases outside gene matches: 8. This CDR3 region has 16 residues. CDR3 sequence (DNA): TGCGCCAGCAGCTTGGATAATCGCCTAGCGGGAAATGAGCAGTTCTTC. It specifies CASSLDNRLAGNEQFF.

The genes are TRBV18 and TRBJ2-6; 8 bases are a match to TRBD1. The CDR3 length is 19 residues. V gave up 3 bases and J gave up 0 bases; unmatched junction bases: 10. Germline-derived CDR1 and CDR2 are KGHSH and LQKENI. The CDR3, as DNA: TGTGCCAGCTCACCCATCCGGGACAGGTTTACCTCTGGGGCCAACGTCCTGACTTTC. Protein sequence: CASSPIRDRFTSGANVLTF.